This TCR beta chain was profiled in a study of T-cell memory formation after mild COVID-19. Study at large: Across donors, TCR clusters were largely donor specific. Study-wide results and limits: Balance between CD4 and CD8 was seen in clones contracting day 15 to 85, and a CD4+ lean was seen in later expanders.

This clonotype was counted only a few times. Its antigen is not known. MiXCR, applied by TCRdb to the 5' RACE reads, yields one record per CDR3 protein. The data contain 65,000 to 100,000 distinct CDR3 sequences, roughly 13% of them singletons. This clonotype was obtained from a man between 18 and 29 years old who had mild COVID-19 (a few samples of this study predate the infection). Cell type and time point are not known. The sample was PBMCs or a T cell subset sorted from them (not recorded which).

CDR3 protein: CASSQVRGYYGYTF. The CDR3 nucleotides are TGCGCCAGCAGCCAAGTGCGGGGATACTATGGCTACACCTTC. The chain is built from TRBV4-1 and TRBJ1-2, with unresolved D. CDR3 length: 14 residues. V dropped 1 base and J dropped 3 bases, with 9 bases sitting between them. Germline V lookup: CDR1 MGHRA, CDR2 YSYEKL.